This TCR beta chain was observed in a study of T cell changes during pregnancy in multiple sclerosis. TCRdb's table, derived via immunoSEQ multiplex PCR, lists solely in-frame clones and lacks some. The sample lists 85,000 to 100,000 clones; approximately 92% were seen once. This CDR3 spans 12 amino acids. The germline gives CDR1 MNHNS, CDR2 SASEGT. Between the trimmed V and J ends, which lost 2 bases and 6 bases, there was a span of 6 bases. The receptor's source is a female donor with multiple sclerosis, enrolled in a pregnancy study. Sequencing used peripheral blood, obtained in the first trimester of pregnancy. The chain couples TRBV6-1 to TRBJ2-3, with D perhaps TRBD2 (5 bases). The CDR3 coding sequence is TGTGCCAGCAGTGAAAGCGGTGATACGCAGTATTTT. Its translation: CASSESGDTQYF.